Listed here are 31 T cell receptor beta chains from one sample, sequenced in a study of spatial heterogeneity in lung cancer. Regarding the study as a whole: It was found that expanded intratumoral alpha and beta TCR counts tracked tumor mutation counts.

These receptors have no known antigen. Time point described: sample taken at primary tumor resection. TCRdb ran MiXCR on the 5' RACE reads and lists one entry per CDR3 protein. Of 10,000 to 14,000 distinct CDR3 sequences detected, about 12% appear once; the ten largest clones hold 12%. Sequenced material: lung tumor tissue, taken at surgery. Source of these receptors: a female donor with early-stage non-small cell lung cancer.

The DNA for the CDR3 is TGTGCCATCAGTGGGGGCAGGACTCTTCAAGAGACCCAGTACTTC. It codes for CAISGGRTLQETQYF. This sequence joins TRBV10-3 and TRBJ2-5; D assignment may be TRBD1 or TRBD2 (5 bases each). Germline V lookup: CDR1 ENHRY, CDR2 SYGVKD. This CDR3 comprises 15 residues. V was trimmed by 4 bases and J by 2 bases, leaving 14 bases between them.

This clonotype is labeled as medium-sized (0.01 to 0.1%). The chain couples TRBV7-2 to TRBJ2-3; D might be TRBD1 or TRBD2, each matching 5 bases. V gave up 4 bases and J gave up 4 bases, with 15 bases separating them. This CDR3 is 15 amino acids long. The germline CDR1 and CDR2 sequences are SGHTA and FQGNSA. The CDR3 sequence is CASSWGGQGADTQYF. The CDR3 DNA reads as TGTGCCAGCAGCTGGGGCGGGCAGGGCGCAGATACGCAGTATTTT. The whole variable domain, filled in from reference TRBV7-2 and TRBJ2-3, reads GAGVSQSPSNKVTEKGKDVELRCDPISGHTALYWYRQSLGQGLEFLIYFQGNSAPDKSGLPSDRFSAERTGGSVSTLTIQRTQQEDSAVYLCASSWGGQGADTQYFGPGTRLTVL.

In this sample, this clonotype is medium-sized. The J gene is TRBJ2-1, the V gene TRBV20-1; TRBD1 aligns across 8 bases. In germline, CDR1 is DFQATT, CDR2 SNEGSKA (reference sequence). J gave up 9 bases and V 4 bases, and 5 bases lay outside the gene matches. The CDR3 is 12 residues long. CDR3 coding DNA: TGCAGTGCTACCGACAGGGGCCTTGAGCAGTTCTTC. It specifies CSATDRGLEQFF.

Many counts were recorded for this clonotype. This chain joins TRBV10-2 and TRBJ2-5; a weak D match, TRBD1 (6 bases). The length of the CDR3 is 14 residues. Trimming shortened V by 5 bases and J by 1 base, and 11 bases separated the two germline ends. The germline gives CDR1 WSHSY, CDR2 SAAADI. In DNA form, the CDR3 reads TGCGCCAGCAGTCAAGGACAGCCCCAAGAGACCCAGTACTTC. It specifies CASSQGQPQETQYF.

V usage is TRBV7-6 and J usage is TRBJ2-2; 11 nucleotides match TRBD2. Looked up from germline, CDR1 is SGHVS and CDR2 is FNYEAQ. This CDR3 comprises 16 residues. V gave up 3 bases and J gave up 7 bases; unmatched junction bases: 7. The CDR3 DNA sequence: TGTGCCAGCAGCTTTGATACTAGCGGGAGTTTCGGGGAGCTGTTTTTT. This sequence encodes CASSFDTSGSFGELFF.

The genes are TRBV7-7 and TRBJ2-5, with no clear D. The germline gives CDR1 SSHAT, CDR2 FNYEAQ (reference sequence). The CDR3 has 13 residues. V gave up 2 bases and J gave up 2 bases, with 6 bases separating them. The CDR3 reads CASSLSRQETQYF. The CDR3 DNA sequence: TGTGCCAGCAGCTTATCCAGGCAAGAGACCCAGTACTTC.

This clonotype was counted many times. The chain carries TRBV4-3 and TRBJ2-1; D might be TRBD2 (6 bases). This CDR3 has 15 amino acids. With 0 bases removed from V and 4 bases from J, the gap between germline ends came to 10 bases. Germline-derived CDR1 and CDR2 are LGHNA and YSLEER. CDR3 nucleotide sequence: TGCGCCAGCAGCCAAGACCGGGACTTATACAATGAGCAGTTCTTC. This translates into CASSQDRDLYNEQFF.

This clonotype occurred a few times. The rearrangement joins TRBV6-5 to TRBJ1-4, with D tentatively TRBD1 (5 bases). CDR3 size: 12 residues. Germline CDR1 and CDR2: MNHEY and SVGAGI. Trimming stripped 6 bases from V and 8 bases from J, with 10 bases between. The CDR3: CASRGVGEKLFF. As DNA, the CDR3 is TGTGCCAGCAGAGGGGTTGGGGAAAAACTGTTTTTT.

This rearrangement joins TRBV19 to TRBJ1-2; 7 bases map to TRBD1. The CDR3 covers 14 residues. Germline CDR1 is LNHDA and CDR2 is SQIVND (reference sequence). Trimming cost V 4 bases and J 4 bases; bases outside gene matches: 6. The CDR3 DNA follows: TGTGCCAGTAGTACTCGACAGGGTGGCTATGGCTACACCTTC. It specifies CASSTRQGGYGYTF. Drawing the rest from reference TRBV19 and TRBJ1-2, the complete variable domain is DGGITQSPKYLFRKEGQNVTLSCEQNLNHDAMYWYRQDPGQGLRLIYYSQIVNDFQKGDIAEGYSVSREKKESFPLTVTSAQKNPTAFYLCASSTRQGGYGYTFGSGTRLTVV.

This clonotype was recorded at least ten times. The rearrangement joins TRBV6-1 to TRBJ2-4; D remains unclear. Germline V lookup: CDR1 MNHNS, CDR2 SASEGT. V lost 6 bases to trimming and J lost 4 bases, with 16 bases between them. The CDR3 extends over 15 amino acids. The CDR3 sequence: CASRSSGVWKNIQYF. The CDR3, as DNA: TGTGCCAGCAGGAGTAGTGGGGTTTGGAAAAACATTCAGTACTTC.

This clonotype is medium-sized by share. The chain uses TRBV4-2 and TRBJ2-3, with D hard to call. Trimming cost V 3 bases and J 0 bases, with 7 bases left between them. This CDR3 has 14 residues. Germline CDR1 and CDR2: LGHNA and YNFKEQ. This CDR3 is CASSQGLSTDTQYF. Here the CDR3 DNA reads TGTGCCAGCAGCCAGGGCCTTAGCACAGATACGCAGTATTTT.

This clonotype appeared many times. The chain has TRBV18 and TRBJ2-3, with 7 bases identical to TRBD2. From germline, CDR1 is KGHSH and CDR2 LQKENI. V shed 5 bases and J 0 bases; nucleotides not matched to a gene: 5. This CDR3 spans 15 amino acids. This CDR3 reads CASSARETSTDTQYF. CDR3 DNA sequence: TGTGCCAGCTCAGCGCGGGAGACCAGCACAGATACGCAGTATTTT. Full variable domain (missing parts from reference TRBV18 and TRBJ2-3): NAGVMQNPRHLVRRRGQEARLRCSPMKGHSHVYWYRQLPEEGLKFMVYLQKENIIDESGMPKERFSAEFPKEGPSILRIQQVVRGDSAAYFCASSARETSTDTQYFGPGTRLTVL.

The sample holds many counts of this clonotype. The CDR3 DNA sequence: TGTGCCAGCAGTTCGGGTGATCAGCCCCAGCATTTT. Its translation: CASSSGDQPQHF. V is TRBV12-3 or TRBV12-4 and J is TRBJ1-5; D gene uncertain. V was trimmed by 4 bases and J by 5 bases, leaving 6 bases between them. The length of the CDR3 is 12 residues.

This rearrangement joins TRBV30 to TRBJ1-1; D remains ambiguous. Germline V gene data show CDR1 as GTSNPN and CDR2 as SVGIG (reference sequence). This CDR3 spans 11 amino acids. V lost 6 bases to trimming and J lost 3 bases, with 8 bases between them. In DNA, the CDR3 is TGTGCCTGCCGGGAGTACACTGAAGCTTTCTTT. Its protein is CACREYTEAFF.

CDR3 sequence reads: CASSLGTGGREQYF. The CDR3 DNA follows: TGTGCCAGCAGTTTGGGGACGGGGGGCAGGGAGCAGTACTTC. V usage is TRBV27 and J usage is TRBJ2-7; D possibly corresponds to TRBD2 (7 bases). Germline CDR1 reads MNHEY; CDR2 reads SMNVEV (reference sequence). The length of the CDR3 is 14 residues. Trimming pared 3 bases from V and 7 bases from J, leaving 16 bases between.

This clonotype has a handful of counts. The CDR3 DNA reads as TGTGCCAGCAGCCCGGGGGGTCTAGCTGGGACCGGGGAGCTGTTTTTT. This translates into CASSPGGLAGTGELFF. The chain employs TRBV7-7 and TRBJ2-2; 7 bases are a match to TRBD2. The CDR3 length is 16 residues. V lost 5 bases to trimming and J lost 5 bases; unmatched junction nucleotides: 11. Germline values: CDR1 SSHAT, CDR2 FNYEAQ (reference sequence). The full variable domain, completed using reference TRBV7-7 and TRBJ2-2, is GAGVSQSPRYKVTKRGQDVTLRCDPISSHATLYWYQQALGQGPEFLTYFNYEAQPDKSGLPSDRFSAERPEGSISTLTIQRTEQRDSAMYRCASSPGGLAGTGELFFGEGSRLTVL.

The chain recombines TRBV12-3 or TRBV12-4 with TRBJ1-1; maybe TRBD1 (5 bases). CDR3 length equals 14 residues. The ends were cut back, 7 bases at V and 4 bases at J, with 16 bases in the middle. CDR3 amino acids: CASIGAWAGTEAFF. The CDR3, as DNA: TGTGCCAGCATAGGGGCTTGGGCTGGCACTGAAGCTTTCTTT.

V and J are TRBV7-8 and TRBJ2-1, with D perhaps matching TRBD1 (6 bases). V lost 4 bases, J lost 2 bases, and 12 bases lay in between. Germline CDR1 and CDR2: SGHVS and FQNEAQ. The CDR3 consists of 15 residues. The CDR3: CASSSTGQPYNEQFF. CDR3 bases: TGTGCCAGCAGCTCAACGGGACAACCCTACAATGAGCAGTTCTTC.

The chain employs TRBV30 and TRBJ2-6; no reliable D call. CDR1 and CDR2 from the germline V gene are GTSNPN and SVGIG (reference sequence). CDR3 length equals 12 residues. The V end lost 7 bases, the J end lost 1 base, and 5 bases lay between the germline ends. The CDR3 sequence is CASNSGANVLTF. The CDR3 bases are TGTGCCTCTAATTCTGGGGCCAACGTCCTGACTTTC. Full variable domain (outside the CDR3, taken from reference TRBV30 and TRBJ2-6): SQTIHQWPATLVQPVGSPLSLECTVEGTSNPNLYWYRQAAGRGLQLLFYSVGIGQISSEVPQNLSASRPQDRQFILSSKKLLLSDSGFYLCASNSGANVLTFGAGSRLTVL.

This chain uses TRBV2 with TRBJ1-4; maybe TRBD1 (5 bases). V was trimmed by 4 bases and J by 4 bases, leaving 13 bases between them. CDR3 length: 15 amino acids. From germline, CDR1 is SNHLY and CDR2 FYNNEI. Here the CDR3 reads CASSGPRDLNEKLFF. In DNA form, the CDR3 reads TGTGCCAGCAGTGGCCCCCGGGACCTTAATGAAAAACTGTTTTTT. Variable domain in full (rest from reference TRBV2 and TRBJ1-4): EPEVTQTPSHQVTQMGQEVILRCVPISNHLYFYWYRQILGQKVEFLVSFYNNEISEKSEIFDDQFSVERPDGSNFTLKIRSTKLEDSAMYFCASSGPRDLNEKLFFGSGTQLSVL.

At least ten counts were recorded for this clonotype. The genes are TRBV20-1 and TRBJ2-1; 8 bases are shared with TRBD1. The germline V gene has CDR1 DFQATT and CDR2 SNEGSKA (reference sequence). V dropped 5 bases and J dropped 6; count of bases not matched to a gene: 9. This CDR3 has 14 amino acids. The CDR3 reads CSAAAGQGPNEQFF. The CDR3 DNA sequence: TGCAGTGCTGCCGCTGGACAGGGACCCAATGAGCAGTTCTTC.

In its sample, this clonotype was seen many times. In DNA form, the CDR3 reads TGCGCCAGCAGCCAAGCTGACGGGACCCGAGCTTTCTTT. Its protein is CASSQADGTRAFF. This chain links TRBV4-3 with TRBJ1-1; a weak D match, TRBD1 (5 bases). CDR3 length equals 13 residues. Germline CDR1 reads LGHNA; CDR2 reads YSLEER. Trimming left V 1 base short and J 10 bases short, with 13 bases between.

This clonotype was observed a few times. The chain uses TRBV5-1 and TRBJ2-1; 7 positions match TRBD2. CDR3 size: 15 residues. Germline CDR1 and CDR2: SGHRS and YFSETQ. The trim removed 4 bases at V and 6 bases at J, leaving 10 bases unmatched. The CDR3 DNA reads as TGCGCCAGCAGCCCCTGGGGAGCGGGGAGCAATGAGCAGTTCTTC. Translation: CASSPWGAGSNEQFF.

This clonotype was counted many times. The CDR3 coding sequence is TGTGCCAGCAGTTACTCGAAGCAACTAAATCGACAGCTGAACACTGAAGCTTTCTTT. Amino acid sequence: CASSYSKQLNRQLNTEAFF. V is TRBV6-2 or TRBV6-3 and J is TRBJ1-1, with D possibly matching TRBD1 (5 bases). CDR1 and CDR2 from the germline V gene are MNHEY and SVGEGT. The V end lost 0 bases, the J end lost 0 bases, and 20 bases lay between the germline ends. The CDR3 extends over 19 amino acids.

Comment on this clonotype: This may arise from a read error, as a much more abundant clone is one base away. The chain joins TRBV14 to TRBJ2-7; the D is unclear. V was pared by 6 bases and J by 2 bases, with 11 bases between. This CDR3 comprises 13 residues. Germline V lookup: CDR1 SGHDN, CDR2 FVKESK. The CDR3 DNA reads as TGTGCCAGCAGGTCGACTTTTCCCTACGAGCAGTACTTC. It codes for CASRSTFPYEQYF. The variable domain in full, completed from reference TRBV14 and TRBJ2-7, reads EAGVTQFPSHSVIEKGQTVTLRCDPISGHDNLYWYRRVMGKEIKFLLHFVKESKQDESGMPNNRFLAERTGGTYSTLKVQPAELEDSGVYFCASRSTFPYEQYFGPGTRLTVT.

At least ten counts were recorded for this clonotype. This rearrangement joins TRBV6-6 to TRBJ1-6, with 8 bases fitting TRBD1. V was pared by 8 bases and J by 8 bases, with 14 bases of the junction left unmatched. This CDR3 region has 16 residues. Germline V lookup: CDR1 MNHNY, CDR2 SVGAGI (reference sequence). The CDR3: CASSLSGQGEDSPLHF. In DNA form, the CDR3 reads TGTGCCAGCTCCCTCTCCGGACAGGGAGAGGATTCACCCCTCCACTTT.

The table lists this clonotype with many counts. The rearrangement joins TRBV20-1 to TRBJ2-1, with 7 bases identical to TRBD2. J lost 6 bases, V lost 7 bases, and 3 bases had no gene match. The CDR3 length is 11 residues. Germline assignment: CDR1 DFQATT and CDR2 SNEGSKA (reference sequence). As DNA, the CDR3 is TGCAGTGGCGCGGGAGTCAATGAGCAGTTCTTC. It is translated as CSGAGVNEQFF.

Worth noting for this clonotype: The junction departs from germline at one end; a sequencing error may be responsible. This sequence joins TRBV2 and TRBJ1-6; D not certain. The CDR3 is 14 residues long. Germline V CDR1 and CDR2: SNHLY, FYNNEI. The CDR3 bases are TGTGCCAGTCATGGAGGGTCCTTTAATTCACCCCTCCACTTT. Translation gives CASHGGSFNSPLHF.

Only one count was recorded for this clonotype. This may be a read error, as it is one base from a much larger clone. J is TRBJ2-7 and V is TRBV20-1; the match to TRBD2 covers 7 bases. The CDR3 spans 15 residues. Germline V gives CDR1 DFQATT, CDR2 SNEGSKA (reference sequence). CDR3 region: CSARDQAGLVYELYF. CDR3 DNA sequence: TGCAGTGCTAGAGATCAAGCCGGACTAGTCTACGAGCTGTACTTC.

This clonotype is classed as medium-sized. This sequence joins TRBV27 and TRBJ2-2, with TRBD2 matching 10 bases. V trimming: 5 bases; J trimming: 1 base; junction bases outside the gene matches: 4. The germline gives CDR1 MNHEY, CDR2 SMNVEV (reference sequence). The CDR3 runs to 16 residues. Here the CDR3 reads CASSKLAGQNTGELFF. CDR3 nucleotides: TGTGCCAGCAGTAAACTAGCGGGACAGAACACCGGGGAGCTGTTTTTT.

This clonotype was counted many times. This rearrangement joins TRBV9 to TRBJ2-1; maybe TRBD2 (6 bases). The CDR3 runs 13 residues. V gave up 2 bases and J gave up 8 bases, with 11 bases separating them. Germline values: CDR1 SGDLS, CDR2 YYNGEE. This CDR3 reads CASSVGEVHEQFF. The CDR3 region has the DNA TGTGCCAGCAGCGTTGGGGAGGTGCATGAGCAGTTCTTC.